This record covers a single T cell receptor (beta chain). Its recognized antigen is unknown. Base qualities are not recorded, but no much larger clone differs from it by a single base. In total, more than 500 healthy bone marrow donors made up the cohort. All cohort members were sampled while nominally healthy, although unrecorded immune exposures were likely present. The donor tested CMV seronegative and was one of the 352 seronegative cohort members. Each donor provided a peripheral blood sample, and peripheral blood mononuclear cells were used for TCR beta sequencing. The Qiagen DNeasy Blood Extraction Kit was used to extract genomic DNA from the blood cell samples. This sample is drawn from a study of cytomegalovirus exposure and HLA in healthy donors (dated by TCRdb to the late 2010s). Turning to the overall study: According to an earlier analysis of around 600 of the donors, 150 million to 200 million T cells yielded 120 million or so unique TCR beta sequences and about 300 Gb of sequence data. An early release covering about 600 HLA-typed donors comprised 300 to 350 gigabases of sequencing data and tens of millions of unique TCR sequences. The genetic ancestry cluster associated with self-reported Caucasian donors included roughly four fifths of the roughly 380 genotyped donors. The study was designed to test whether signatures of past pathogen exposure could be identified by cataloging public T cell receptors. The study profiled the T cell repertoires of more than 500 subjects by immunosequencing and related them to cytomegalovirus serostatus. A separate validation cohort of about 110 different subjects was used in addition to the roughly 720-subject first cohort. To predict cytomegalovirus infection status, the study brought together high-throughput TCR immunosequencing, statistical association of individual TCRs with disease status, and machine learning. In a later analysis, previously published TCR beta repertoires from 666 donors were re-analyzed and high-resolution HLA genotyping was added so that TCR occurrence patterns could be studied. Rather than drawing on any new phenotypic data, the later analysis identified candidate immune exposures from TCR beta sequences and the way those sequences occurred across donors. In an earlier analysis of several hundred of the donors, high-throughput TCR beta sequencing was used to judge whether each TCR beta V gene segment behaved as functional or pseudogenic. Donor age, sex, ethnicity and CMV serostatus were collected together with the repertoire data. A later genetic analysis took genome-wide SNP genotypes for about 55% of the 666 donors and used that subset as a discovery cohort. Every repertoire in the discovery cohort had been generated on one and the same sequencing platform. HLA typing covered class I and class II loci at four-digit resolution. Typing coverage differed by locus: A, B, C, DRB1 and DQB1 were typed in about 629-640 donors, DQA1 in 522, DPA1 in approximately 600, and DPB1 in roughly 470. Because of strong linkage in the cohort, five DR-DQ haplotypes were treated as single units for association and clustering. Across approximately 400 genotyped donors of the cohort, an average of approximately 240,000 unique TCR beta nucleotide sequences per donor were sequenced, and 15% to 20% of those sequences were non-productive.

Library generation was performed with the immunoSEQ multiplex PCR assay. For the multiplex PCR, a mixture combining 60 forward primers for TCR Vbeta segments and 13 reverse primers for TCR Jbeta segments was used. The CDR3 region of rearranged TCR beta genes was amplified from genomic DNA with a multiplex PCR assay. The amplified TCR beta libraries were sequenced on the Illumina HiSeq System as 87-base-pair reads. Per the original workflow: A later analysis counted around 72 million unique TCR beta chains across the 500 to 850 repertoires, and about 10 million of these chains were shared by at least two donors. Raw reads were error-corrected and collapsed into unique sequences by a nearest-neighbor algorithm in which closely related sequences were merged to remove PCR and sequencing errors. To assign V, D and J gene segments, CDR3 sequences were aligned to IMGT reference sequences. Each retained sequence needed at least a six-nucleotide match to both a V gene segment and a J gene segment. Rearrangements were classified as productive when the CDR3 lacked stop codons and remained in frame with V and J, and all other rearrangements were classified as non-productive. Following IMGT convention, CDR3 was defined as the stretch from the second conserved V-encoded cysteine to the conserved J-encoded phenylalanine. The earlier analysis of 587 of the donors excluded any sequence lacking an unambiguous match to a single V gene segment. An earlier analysis of some 610 of the donors called V segments functional above 56.7% productive rearrangements and segregating when the between-donor standard deviation exceeded 5%. To diagnose cytomegalovirus status from the catalog of TCR beta chain sequences, a statistical classification framework was built. V and J gene assignment, in a later analysis, came from comparing TCR nucleotide sequences with IMGT/GENE-DB human TR gene sequences. The TCRdist pipeline was used in a later analysis to assign CDR3 sequences and most-parsimonious VDJ recombination scenarios. In a later analysis, every TCR beta chain was defined by the combination of its CDR3 amino acid sequence and its V-gene family, and reads without a unique V-gene family were dropped. As a way to deal with suspected cross-contamination and a sequencing artifact, a later analysis dropped more than 500 nucleotide sequences that were highly shared and had low generation probability. In a later analysis, a clonal expansion index for each public chain was calculated from normalized within-repertoire ranks of inferred template counts. In a later analysis, generation probabilities were computed with a VDJ recombination model fitted to out-of-frame rearrangements, and the resulting probabilities were checked against IGoR. In a later analysis, hypergeometric tests were used to score TCR-TCR, TCR-HLA and TCR-CMV co-occurrence, with a repertoire-size bias correction applied to TCR pairs. False discovery rates were estimated in a later analysis by permuting HLA or CMV assignments 20 times. In a later analysis, co-occurring TCRs were grouped using DBSCAN, and TCRdist sequence similarity was added for clustering within HLA-allele-positive subsets. Repertoires with fewer than 30,000 or more than 120,000 public chains were left out of co-occurrence clustering, as were five repertoires with anomalous nucleotide sharing. The table comes from immuneACCESS by way of TCRdb, which keeps in-frame sequences with V and J called. Part of the clones is missing from these tables; in studies checked, under half for an unresolved V gene and the rest for unknown reasons. D and trimming were read from the DNA, whereas the V and J calls and clone size are those reported in that table. The sample table holds fewer than 150,000 clones, of which roughly 80% were seen once. 1% to 1.5% of the sample lies in the top ten.

Per the germline V gene, SGHTA is the CDR1 and FQGNSA is the CDR2. At the junction V is shortened by 5 bases and J by 8 bases; bases outside the gene matches: 14. The CDR3 measures 16 amino acids from cysteine to phenylalanine. Kept here is only the CDR3 DNA, which spans 48 bases and is read in frame from base 1. Overall results and qualifications from the work: According to the authors, the approach could potentially be generalized to other disease states and immunological phenotypes. In a later analysis, HLA-associated TCR beta chains were found to be more clonally expanded and to have lower generation probabilities than equally common non-associated chains. Correlated functional status among segregating V segments might be attributable to linkage disequilibrium, but an unknown experimental factor could not be ruled out. Only TCR beta chains were sequenced in this cohort, and the absence of alpha or paired-chain data limited detectable features. Some IMGT-functional V segments, including TRBV6-2 and TRBV6-3, could not be told apart with the 87-base-pair reads, so those segments were excluded. A further reported finding was that TCR beta sequences accurately predicted the HLA-A and HLA-B alleles for most subjects in the first cohort. A later analysis reported that several top co-occurrence clusters appeared linked to parvovirus B19, influenza, CMV and Epstein-Barr virus. Across donors, most TCR sequences were observed very rarely, whereas some public TCRs were present in many individuals. Broadly in line with IMGT annotations, most TCR beta V segments showed up in productive rearrangements about 90% or about 30% of the time in an earlier analysis of around 550 of the donors. Most CMV-associated TCR beta chains appeared to be HLA-restricted in a later analysis, and the HLA associations seemed to be driven largely by CMV exposure. A few of the identified cytomegalovirus-associated TCR beta chains were confirmed in vitro to be specific for cytomegalovirus antigens. The study listed approximately 150 TCR beta chains as associated with cytomegalovirus. Because HLA typing was missing for some donors at each locus, association tests included only the typed subset. Cytomegalovirus status was reported to be diagnosed by the classifier with high specificity and sensitivity in both the original and validation cohorts. A cluster of highly shared sequence variants was judged likely to be a technical artifact of the sequencing pipeline. For the cohort, immune exposure information was limited to CMV serostatus. In a later genetic analysis, a missense DCLRE1C variant was associated with V-gene and J-gene trimming of TCR beta chains, and the association was replicated in an independent cohort. Because counts were too low, seventeen rarely observed V segments, including chromosome 9 orphons, were left out of the earlier analysis of some 600 of the donors. When HLA alleles, especially DR and DQ, strongly co-occurred, TCR associations were difficult to assign to individual alleles. The presence/absence analyses assumed that sequencing depth was roughly uniform across donors, and that assumption may not be true. In a later analysis, the rate of TCR association differed among HLA loci, with DRB1 alleles having the most associated TCRs and HLA-C alleles having the fewest. In a later genetic analysis, fewer N-insertions in productive TCRs were reported among donors in an Asian-associated ancestry cluster than the approximately 630-donor mean. At a false discovery rate of 0.05, a later analysis linked 16,000 or so TCR beta sequences to specific HLA alleles.

The rearranged chain carries TRBV7-2 and TRBJ2-3; the junction holds 9 bases that match TRBD1. The sample was PBMCs. The origin of this receptor is a man aged 50-59 years in good health and CMV-seronegative. The CDR3: CASSLRPGTGTVTQYF. The bases read TGTGCCAGCAGCCTAAGACCCGGGACAGGGACTGTTACGCAGTATTTT.